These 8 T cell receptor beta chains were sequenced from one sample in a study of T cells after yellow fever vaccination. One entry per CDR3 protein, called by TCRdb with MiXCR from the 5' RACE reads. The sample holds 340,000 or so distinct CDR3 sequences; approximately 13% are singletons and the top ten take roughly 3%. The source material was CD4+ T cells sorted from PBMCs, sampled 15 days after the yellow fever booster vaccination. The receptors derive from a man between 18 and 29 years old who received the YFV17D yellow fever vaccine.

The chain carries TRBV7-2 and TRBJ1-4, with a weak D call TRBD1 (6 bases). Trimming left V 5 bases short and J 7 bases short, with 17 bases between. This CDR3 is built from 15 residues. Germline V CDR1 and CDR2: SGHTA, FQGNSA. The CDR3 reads CASSVQGTVREKLFF. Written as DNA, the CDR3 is TGTGCCAGCAGCGTTCAGGGGACTGTTCGTGAAAAACTGTTTTTT. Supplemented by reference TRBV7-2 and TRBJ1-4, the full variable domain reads GAGVSQSPSNKVTEKGKDVELRCDPISGHTALYWYRQSLGQGLEFLIYFQGNSAPDKSGLPSDRFSAERTGGSVSTLTIQRTQQEDSAVYLCASSVQGTVREKLFFGSGTQLSVL.

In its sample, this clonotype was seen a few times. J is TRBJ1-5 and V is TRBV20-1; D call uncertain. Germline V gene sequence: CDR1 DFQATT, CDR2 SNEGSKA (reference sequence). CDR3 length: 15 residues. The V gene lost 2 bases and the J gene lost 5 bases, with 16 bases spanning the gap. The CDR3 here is CSARRAGIVDQPQHF. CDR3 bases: TGCAGTGCTAGACGGGCGGGGATTGTTGATCAGCCCCAGCATTTT.

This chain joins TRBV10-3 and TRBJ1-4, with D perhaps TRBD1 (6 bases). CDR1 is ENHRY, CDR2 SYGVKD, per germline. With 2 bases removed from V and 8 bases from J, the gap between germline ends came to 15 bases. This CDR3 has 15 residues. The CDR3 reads CAISEDQGSREKLFF. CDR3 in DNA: TGTGCCATCAGTGAGGATCAGGGGAGTCGGGAAAAACTGTTTTTT.

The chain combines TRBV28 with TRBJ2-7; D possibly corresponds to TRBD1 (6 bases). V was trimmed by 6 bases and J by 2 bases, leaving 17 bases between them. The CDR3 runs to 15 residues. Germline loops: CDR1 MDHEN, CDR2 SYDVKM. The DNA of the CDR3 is TGTGCCAGCAGCCTAACAGCAGGACAGCCCTACGAGCAGTACGTC. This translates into CASSLTAGQPYEQYV.

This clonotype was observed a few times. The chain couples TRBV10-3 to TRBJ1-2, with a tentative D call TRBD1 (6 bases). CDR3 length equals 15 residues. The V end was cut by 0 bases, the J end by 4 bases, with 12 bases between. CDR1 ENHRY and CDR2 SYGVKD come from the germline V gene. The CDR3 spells CAISESGGRGYGYTF. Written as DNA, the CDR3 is TGTGCCATCAGTGAGTCGGGCGGCAGGGGCTATGGCTACACCTTC.

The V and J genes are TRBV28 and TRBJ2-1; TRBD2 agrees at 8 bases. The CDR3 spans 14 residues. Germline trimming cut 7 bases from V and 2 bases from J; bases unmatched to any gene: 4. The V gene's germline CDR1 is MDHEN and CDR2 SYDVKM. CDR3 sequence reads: CASTPGGTYNEQFF. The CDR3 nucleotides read TGTGCCAGCACTCCGGGGGGGACCTACAATGAGCAGTTCTTC.

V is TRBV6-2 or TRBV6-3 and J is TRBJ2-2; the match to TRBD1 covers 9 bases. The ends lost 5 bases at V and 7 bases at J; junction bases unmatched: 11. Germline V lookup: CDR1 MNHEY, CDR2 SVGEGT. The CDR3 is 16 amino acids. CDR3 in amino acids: CASSDLGTGNNGELFF. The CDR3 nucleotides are TGTGCCAGCAGTGACCTCGGGACAGGGAATAACGGGGAGCTGTTTTTT.

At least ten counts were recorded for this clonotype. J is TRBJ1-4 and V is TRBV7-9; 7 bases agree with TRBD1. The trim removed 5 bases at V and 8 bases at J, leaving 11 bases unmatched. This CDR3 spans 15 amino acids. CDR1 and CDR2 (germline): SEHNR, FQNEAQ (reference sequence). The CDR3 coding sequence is TGTGCCAGCAGCCTAGGCGAGACAGGGCACGAAAAACTGTTTTTT. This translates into CASSLGETGHEKLFF. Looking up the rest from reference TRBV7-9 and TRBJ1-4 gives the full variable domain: DTGVSQNPRHKITKRGQNVTFRCDPISEHNRLYWYRQTLGQGPEFLTYFQNEAQLEKSRLLSDRFSAERPKGSFSTLEIQRTEQGDSAMYLCASSLGETGHEKLFFGSGTQLSVL.